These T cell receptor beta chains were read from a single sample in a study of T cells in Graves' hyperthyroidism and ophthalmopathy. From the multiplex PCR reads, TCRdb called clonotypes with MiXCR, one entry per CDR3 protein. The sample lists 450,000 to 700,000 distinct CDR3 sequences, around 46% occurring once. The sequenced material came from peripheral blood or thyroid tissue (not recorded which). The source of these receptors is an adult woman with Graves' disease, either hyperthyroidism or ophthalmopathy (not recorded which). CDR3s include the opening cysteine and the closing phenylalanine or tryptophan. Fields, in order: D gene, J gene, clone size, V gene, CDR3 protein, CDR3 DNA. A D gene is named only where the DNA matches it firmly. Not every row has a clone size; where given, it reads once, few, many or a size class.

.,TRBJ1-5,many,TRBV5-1,CASLRGKNQPQHF,TGCGCCAGCTTGAGGGGGAAGAATCAGCCCCAGCATTTT
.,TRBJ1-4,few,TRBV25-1,CTSRGHPGRTNEKLFF,TGTACCAGCAGAGGCCATCCAGGGAGAACTAATGAAAAACTGTTTTTT
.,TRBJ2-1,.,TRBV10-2,CATQSSYNEQFF,TGCGCCACCCAGAGCTCCTACAATGAGCAGTTCTTC
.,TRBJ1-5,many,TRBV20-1,CSAQRGGNQPQHF,TGCAGTGCCCAGCGTGGGGGCAATCAGCCCCAGCATTTT
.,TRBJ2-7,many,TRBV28,CASSSTIGEQYF,TGTGCCAGCAGTTCCACCATCGGGGAGCAGTACTTC
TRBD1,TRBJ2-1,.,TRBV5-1,CASLGQGGSYNEQFF,TGCGCCAGCTTGGGACAGGGGGGATCCTACAATGAGCAGTTCTTC
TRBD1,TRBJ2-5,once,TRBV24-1,CATSGSRTGEETQYF,TGTGCCACCAGTGGTTCCCGGACAGGGGAAGAGACCCAGTACTTC
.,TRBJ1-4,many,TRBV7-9,CASSPGGDEKLFF,TGTGCCAGCAGCCCCGGCGGGGATGAAAAACTGTTTTTT
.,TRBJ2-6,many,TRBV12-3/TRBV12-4,CASSWMEASGANVLTF,TGTGCCAGCAGTTGGATGGAAGCCTCTGGGGCCAACGTCCTGACTTTC
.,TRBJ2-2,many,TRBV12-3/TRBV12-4,CASSWTLKSGELFF,TGTGCCAGCAGTTGGACGCTTAAATCCGGGGAGCTGTTTTTT
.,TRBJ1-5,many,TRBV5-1,CASSRTTAQHF,TGCGCCAGCAGCCGGACGACAGCCCAGCATTTT
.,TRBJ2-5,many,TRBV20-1,CSALELGVQTQYF,TGCAGTGCTCTGGAGCTGGGGGTTCAGACCCAGTACTTC
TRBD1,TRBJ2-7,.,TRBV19,CASSKQGEIYEQYF,TGTGCCAGTAGTAAGCAGGGGGAGATCTACGAGCAGTACTTC
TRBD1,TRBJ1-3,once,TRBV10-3,CAISGQGFSGNTIYF,TGTGCCATCAGCGGACAGGGCTTCTCTGGAAACACCATATATTTT
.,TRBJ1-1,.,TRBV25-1,CASSSDGSYTEAFF,TGTGCCAGCAGTAGCGACGGATCTTATACTGAAGCTTTCTTT
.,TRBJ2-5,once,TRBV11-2,CASSQDLEGRGTQYF,TGTGCCAGCAGCCAAGATCTGGAGGGCAGAGGGACCCAGTACTTC
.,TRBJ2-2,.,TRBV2,CASRKTPSASTGELLF,TGTGCCAGCAGGAAGACCCCTAGCGCTTCGACCGGGGAGCTGCTTTTT
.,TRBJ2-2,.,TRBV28,CASRQPGSRSGELFF,TGTGCCAGCAGACAACCAGGGTCCAGGTCCGGGGAGCTGTTTTTT
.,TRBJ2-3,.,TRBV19,CASSGQRAGSNRDTQYF,TGTGCCAGTAGTGGGCAACGAGCGGGCTCAAATCGGGATACGCAGTATTTT
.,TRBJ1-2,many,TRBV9,CASSPLNYSSRTGGYTF,TGTGCCAGCAGCCCCTTAAATTATAGTAGCCGAACCGGGGGCTACACCTTC
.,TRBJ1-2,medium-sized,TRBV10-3,CAISGPNYGYTF,TGTGCCATCAGTGGACCTAACTATGGCTACACCTTC
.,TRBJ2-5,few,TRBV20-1,CSARQGGGQETQYF,TGCAGTGCTAGACAGGGTGGAGGGCAAGAGACCCAGTACTTC
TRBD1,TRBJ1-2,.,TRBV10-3,CAIRRTGSNYGYTF,TGTGCCATCAGAAGGACAGGGAGTAACTATGGCTACACCTTC
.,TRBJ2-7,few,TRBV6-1,CASRYEQGTYEQYF,TGTGCCAGCAGGTACGAACAGGGAACCTACGAGCAGTACTTC
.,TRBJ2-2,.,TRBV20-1,CSAHIPGAGTGELFF,TGCAGTGCCCACATCCCAGGGGCTGGGACCGGGGAGCTGTTTTTT